The entry that follows covers one TCR beta chain sequence. Its cognate antigen is unknown. The germline CDR1 and CDR2 sequences are SGHTA and FQGNSA. CDR3 length: 14 residues. V trimming: 5 bases; J trimming: 7 bases; junction bases outside the gene matches: 6. The sample comes from a study of CD4+ T cells in melanoma. Regarding the study as a whole: Neoantigen-specific CD4+ T cells in melanoma reportedly had diverse differentiation states. CD8+ T cell, macrophage and B cell function reportedly correlated with neoantigen-specific CD4+ T cells.

The protocol was immunoSEQ multiplex PCR, while the TCRdb copy is restricted to in-frame clones and leaves out a portion. The profile shows around 100,000 clones, around 92% of them singletons. The chain links TRBV7-2 to TRBJ2-3; TRBD2 agrees at 10 bases. Sequencing was performed on peripheral blood. This receptor was identified in a human donor with melanoma. CDR3: CASSPSGGPYTQYF. The DNA for the CDR3 is TGTGCCAGCAGCCCTAGCGGGGGCCCTTATACGCAGTATTTT.